This T cell receptor beta chain was retrieved from a study of shared clonotypes between healthy human individuals. Overall study context: Aged between 18 and 49, the donors were two women and a few men.

CD4+ cell separation produced CD45RA+ naive and CD45RA-negative memory subsets. This clone is a singleton in its sample. The germline CDR1 and CDR2 sequences are GTSNPN and SVGIG (reference sequence). V lost 2 bases to trimming and J lost 5 bases; unmatched junction nucleotides: 18. The CDR3 is made up of 19 amino acids. Deep was the level used in running the assay. Some clones are missing from TCRdb's copy, which holds only in-frame ones; the method was immunoSEQ multiplex PCR. The sample has 2.3 million or so clones; more than 85% are singletons. This receptor was taken from a man aged 18-30 years in good health. Some clones in this sample may be carry-over from other donors' samples. This chain joins TRBV30 and TRBJ2-2; 9 nucleotides agree with TRBD2. Sequenced input: naive CD4+ T cells from PBMCs. Specified subset: CD45RA+ positively selected. CDR3 sequence: CAWSTARTSASLRTGELFF. CDR3 DNA sequence: TGTGCCTGGAGTACCGCCCGGACTAGCGCGTCCCTAAGGACCGGGGAGCTGTTTTTT.